This entry concerns a single T cell receptor beta chain. Its target is not known. V shed 2 bases and J 7 bases; nucleotides not matched to a gene: 14. This CDR3 is 17 amino acids long. Per the germline V gene, CDR1 is LGHNA and CDR2 is YNFKEQ. This specimen comes from a study of cytomegalovirus exposure and HLA in healthy donors. The PCR made use of 60 Vbeta and 13 Jbeta primers. The data were produced by immunoSEQ multiplex PCR, yet TCRdb's version contains in-frame clones alone and is incomplete. The sample yields about 110,000 clones, of which the top ten take up around 4%. The study, taken as a whole, reports: Among TCR beta chains of equal frequency, HLA-associated ones were more clonally expanded in a later analysis. Among the most significant clusters, several appeared linked to common viral pathogens in a later analysis. The authors later found most CMV-associated TCR beta chains appeared HLA-restricted. According to the study, 150 to 200 TCR beta chains were cytomegalovirus-associated.

The clonotype was recovered from a man younger than 35 in good health and CMV-seronegative. The sequencing sample was made of PBMCs. The V call is TRBV4-2, the J call TRBJ1-2, with TRBD1 matching 9 bases. CDR3: CASSQPRAGTGGSGYTF. The CDR3 DNA reads TGTGCCAGCAGCCAACCGCGCGCGGGAACAGGGGGCTCTGGCTACACCTTC.